The 8 T cell receptor beta chains below come from one sample, sequenced in a study of T-cell reconstitution after alpha-beta-depleted transplantation in children. Unique molecular identifiers were used to barcode this TCRbeta library. TCRdb reprocessed the PCR reads with MiXCR, giving one entry per CDR3 protein. The sample has 360,000 or so distinct CDR3 sequences; roughly 20% are singletons. The source was PBMCs from the stem cell graft donor, collected from the stem cell graft. These receptors originate from a human donor who donated a stem cell graft to a child with acute myeloid leukemia.

This clonotype has just a few counts. The chain joins TRBV15 to TRBJ2-6; D is unresolved. The CDR3 totals 16 residues. Trimming took 2 bases from V and 1 from J, leaving 9 bases between them. CDR1 is LNHNV and CDR2 is YYDKDF in the germline V gene (reference sequence). This chain's CDR3 is CATSRPGPSGANVLTF. For the CDR3, the DNA is TGTGCCACCAGCAGACCGGGTCCTTCTGGGGCCAACGTCCTGACTTTC.

A few counts support this clonotype. In DNA form, the CDR3 reads TGTGCCAGCAGTTTAACAGGGACAGAAGTTAACTATGGCTACACCTTC. It specifies CASSLTGTEVNYGYTF. The J gene is TRBJ1-2, the V gene TRBV12-3 or TRBV12-4; the match to TRBD1 covers 7 bases. Losses at the gene ends were 2 bases for V and 1 base for J; bases not matched to a gene: 7. The CDR3 is 16 amino acids.

The V and J genes are TRBV27 and TRBJ2-7; D possibly corresponds to TRBD2 (5 bases). Trimming shortened V by 5 bases and J by 6 bases, and 14 bases separated the two germline ends. Germline values: CDR1 MNHEY, CDR2 SMNVEV (reference sequence). The CDR3 has 13 amino acids. CDR3 residues: CASSPGLAREQYF. The CDR3 region has the DNA TGTGCCAGCAGTCCCGGACTGGCCCGCGAGCAGTACTTC.

This clonotype was counted between two and nine times. The chain employs TRBV7-2 and TRBJ2-1; D is uncertain. The germline V and J ends were trimmed by 0 bases and 5 bases, with 29 bases remaining between them. The length of the CDR3 is 21 residues. CDR1 and CDR2 from the germline V gene are SGHTA and FQGNSA. CDR3 bases: TGTGCCAGCAGCTTAGCCTCCCCCCTAAGAAGCGTCCGCATAAGGGACAATGAGCAGTTCTTC. This encodes CASSLASPLRSVRIRDNEQFF.

The chain recombines TRBV24-1 with TRBJ2-3, with D possibly matching TRBD2 (5 bases). Germline CDR1 is KGHDR and CDR2 is SFDVKD. The CDR3 is made up of 19 amino acids. V lost 4 bases and J 0 bases, leaving 22 bases between the germline ends. The CDR3 loop is CATSETPDLARRSTDTQYF. CDR3 DNA sequence: TGTGCCACCAGTGAAACGCCAGACCTAGCACGGCGTAGCACAGATACGCAGTATTTT.

The CDR3 region has the DNA TGTGCCAGCAGCCCGGACTGGCAAAATTCACCCCTCCACTTT. The encoded protein is CASSPDWQNSPLHF. V and J are TRBV7-9 and TRBJ1-6; D gene ambiguous. Between the trimmed V and J ends, which lost 5 bases and 7 bases, there was a span of 12 bases. CDR1 SEHNR and CDR2 FQNEAQ come from the germline V gene (reference sequence). This CDR3 has 14 residues.

This clonotype was seen repeatedly, ten times or more. This chain connects TRBV10-3 to TRBJ2-7; D not resolved. This CDR3 is built from 11 residues. Trimming removed 4 bases from V and 6 bases from J, with 7 bases in between. Per the germline V gene, CDR1 is ENHRY and CDR2 is SYGVKD. Here the CDR3 DNA reads TGTGCCATCAGTGTGACCGGCGAGCAGTACTTC. Its translation: CAISVTGEQYF.

The V gene is TRBV7-9, the J gene TRBJ2-7; a weak D match, TRBD2 (6 bases). Trimming took 5 bases from V and 0 from J, leaving 14 bases between them. CDR1 and CDR2 (germline): SEHNR, FQNEAQ (reference sequence). The CDR3 loop spans 15 amino acids. The CDR3 bases are TGTGCCAGCAGCAAAACCGGGACTGGCTCCTACGAGCAGTACTTC. Translation gives CASSKTGTGSYEQYF.